These 32 T cell receptor beta chains were sequenced from one sample in a study of siplizumab effects on memory and regulatory T cells. TCRdb keeps only in-frame clones here, not all; method: immunoSEQ multiplex PCR. In the table there are around 97,000 clones, around 94% of which are singletons. Sequencing used non-Treg CD4+ T cells sorted from blood. Every receptor here comes from a human donor in good health.

This rearrangement joins TRBV28 to TRBJ2-3; D perhaps matches TRBD1 (6 bases). This CDR3 has 15 residues. Germline V lookup: CDR1 MDHEN, CDR2 SYDVKM. V lost 7 bases and J 3 bases, leaving 17 bases between the germline ends. CDR3 in amino acids: CASKIGQITTDTQYF. DNA for the CDR3: TGTGCCAGCAAGATAGGACAGATAACGACAGATACGCAGTATTTT.

The chain carries TRBV29-1 and TRBJ1-1; D remains unclear. Trimming took off 5 bases at V and 1 base at J, with 14 bases between the two ends. This CDR3 spans 14 amino acids. Germline CDR1 reads SQVTM; CDR2 reads ANQGSEA. The CDR3 protein is CSVLLSKRNTEAFF. Here the CDR3 DNA reads TGCAGCGTTCTGCTCTCTAAGAGGAACACTGAAGCTTTCTTT. Full variable domain (rest looked up from reference TRBV29-1 and TRBJ1-1): SAVISQKPSRDICQRGTSLTIQCQVDSQVTMMFWYRQQPGQSLTLIATANQGSEATYESGFVIDKFPISRPNLTFSTLTVSNMSPEDSSIYLCSVLLSKRNTEAFFGQGTRLTVV.

The chain uses TRBV6-5 and TRBJ2-7; D ambiguous. This CDR3 spans 15 amino acids. Germline V lookup: CDR1 MNHEY, CDR2 SVGAGI. Trimming shortened V by 0 bases and J by 3 bases, and 12 bases separated the two germline ends. CDR3: CASSYSVGGLYEQYF. CDR3 nucleotides: TGTGCCAGCAGTTACTCGGTGGGTGGGCTCTACGAGCAGTACTTC.

The V gene is TRBV6-1, the J gene TRBJ2-5, with 11 positions matching TRBD1. The DNA end is a closer match to TRBJ2-7, so the J assignment may be wrong. This CDR3 is 14 amino acids long. CDR1 is MNHNS, CDR2 SASEGT, per germline. CDR3 coding DNA: TGTGCCAGCAACCTCGGGACAGGGGGCTACGAGCAGTACTTC. It translates to CASNLGTGGYEQYF.

In its sample, this clone was seen once. The genes are TRBV12-5 and TRBJ2-1, with D maybe TRBD2 (6 bases). With 0 bases removed from V and 8 bases from J, the gap between germline ends came to 17 bases. There are 16 residues in the CDR3. Germline CDR1 LGHNT, CDR2 FRNRAP. The CDR3 spells CASGLVLGGLGDEQFF. The CDR3 DNA reads TGTGCTAGTGGTTTGGTACTCGGGGGATTAGGGGATGAGCAGTTCTTC.

The chain recombines TRBV11-3 with TRBJ2-3; no reliable D call. The V end lost 3 bases, the J end lost 6 bases, and 7 bases lay between the germline ends. Germline V gene sequence: CDR1 SGHNT, CDR2 YENEEA. This CDR3 contains 12 residues. CDR3 sequence (DNA): TGTGCCAGCAGCTTCTCAATGGATACGCAGTATTTT. Translation gives CASSFSMDTQYF.

This sequence joins TRBV5-1 and TRBJ1-1, with D perhaps matching TRBD1 (5 bases). With 6 bases removed from V and 1 base from J, the gap between germline ends came to 19 bases. This CDR3 contains 16 residues. Germline assignment: CDR1 SGHRS and CDR2 YFSETQ. CDR3 DNA: TGCGCCAGCACCTCAGGGCGGGGAGCTTCGAACACTGAAGCTTTCTTT. It translates to CASTSGRGASNTEAFF.

CDR3 bases: TGTGCCAGCAAGGGCGGAGACTACGAGCAGTACTTC. This codes for CASKGGDYEQYF. The V and J genes are TRBV25-1 and TRBJ2-7; no clear D gene. In germline, CDR1 is MGHDK, CDR2 SYGVNS. The V gene lost 7 bases and the J gene lost 3 bases, with 10 bases spanning the gap. The CDR3 runs to 12 residues.

The chain combines TRBV21-1 with TRBJ1-4. TRBV21-1 is marked as a pseudogene. The CDR3 has 17 amino acids. The CDR3: CASSKGPAGKGDEKLFF. Written as DNA, the CDR3 is TGTGCCAGCAGCAAAGGTCCTGCGGGGAAGGGAGATGAAAAACTGTTTTTT.

This sequence joins TRBV7-9 and TRBJ2-7, with D possibly being TRBD2 (5 bases). The CDR3 contains 15 residues. Germline V lookup: CDR1 SEHNR, CDR2 FQNEAQ (reference sequence). Between the trimmed V and J ends, which lost 3 bases and 3 bases, there was a span of 15 bases. The CDR3 region is CASSFWGRAGYEQYF. The CDR3 nucleotides are TGTGCCAGCAGCTTTTGGGGTCGTGCGGGCTACGAGCAGTACTTC.

The chain links TRBV4-1 to TRBJ1-2, with 7 bases aligning to TRBD1. V was pared by 2 bases and J by 4 bases, with 7 bases of the junction left unmatched. This CDR3 spans 15 amino acids. Looked up from germline, CDR1 is MGHRA and CDR2 is YSYEKL. This CDR3 reads CASSQKRTGTYGYTF. The CDR3 DNA reads TGCGCCAGCAGCCAAAAGAGGACAGGCACCTATGGCTACACCTTC.

About this clone itself: Sequence at one end of the junction differs from germline and may be a read error. This specimen includes other DNA sequences encoding the same CDR3. This chain joins TRBV5-1 and TRBJ1-3; no firm D call. The CDR3 contains 13 residues. From germline, CDR1 is SGHRS and CDR2 YFSETQ. CDR3 protein: CASSFDIRNTIYF. The CDR3 bases are TGCGCCAGCAGCTTTGACATTCGAAACACCATATACTTT. Full variable domain (outside the CDR3, taken from reference TRBV5-1 and TRBJ1-3): KAGVTQTPRYLIKTRGQQVTLSCSPISGHRSVSWYQQTPGQGLQFLFEYFSETQRNKGNFPGRFSGRQFSNSRSEMNVSTLELGDSALYLCASSFDIRNTIYFGEGSWLTVV.

This chain links TRBV27 with TRBJ1-1, with D maybe TRBD1 (6 bases). The V gene's germline CDR1 is MNHEY and CDR2 SMNVEV (reference sequence). The CDR3 loop spans 14 amino acids. V dropped 7 bases and J dropped 4 bases, with 16 bases sitting between them. This CDR3 is CASTQRSGATEAFF. CDR3 nucleotides: TGTGCCAGCACCCAACGATCAGGGGCCACTGAAGCTTTCTTT.

This clone was detected once. V and J are TRBV19 and TRBJ1-2, with D tentatively TRBD1 (5 bases). Trimming stripped 5 bases from V and 6 bases from J, with 16 bases between. The CDR3 totals 14 residues. Germline values: CDR1 LNHDA, CDR2 SQIVND (reference sequence). This CDR3 reads CASSRLARVDGYTF. The DNA for the CDR3 is TGTGCCAGTAGTCGGTTAGCCAGGGTGGATGGCTACACCTTC.

In its sample, this clone was seen once. This chain joins TRBV9 and TRBJ2-2; possible D gene TRBD1, 6 bases. The V gene lost 6 bases and the J gene lost 5 bases, with 8 bases spanning the gap. Germline loops: CDR1 SGDLS, CDR2 YYNGEE. CDR3 length: 12 residues. As DNA, the CDR3 is TGTGCCAGCAACAGGGTAACCGGGGAGCTGTTTTTT. Protein sequence: CASNRVTGELFF.

Regarding this clone: Other DNA sequences within the sample encode an identical CDR3. This rearrangement joins TRBV18 to TRBJ1-1, with unresolved D. The V gene's germline CDR1 is KGHSH and CDR2 LQKENI. The CDR3 runs 13 residues. V lost 2 bases, J lost 0 bases, and 4 bases lay in between. The CDR3 DNA is TGTGCCAGCTCACCATCTGTGAACACTGAAGCTTTCTTT. Its protein product is CASSPSVNTEAFF.

Notes on this clone: One end of the junction varies from germline; a read error may be responsible. V is TRBV18 and J is TRBJ2-7; no definite D call. Germline loops: CDR1 KGHSH, CDR2 LQKENI. CDR3 length: 16 residues. The CDR3 here is CAGSPITAIKTYEQYF. The CDR3 DNA sequence: TGTGCCGGCTCACCAATCACAGCGATTAAAACCTACGAGCAGTACTTC.

The CDR3 protein is CASSSTFPGANVLTF. DNA of the CDR3: TGTGCCAGCAGTTCGACATTTCCTGGGGCCAACGTCCTGACTTTC. The chain uses TRBV7-3 and TRBJ2-6; no reliable D call. The CDR3 length is 15 residues. Germline V lookup: CDR1 SGHTA, CDR2 FQGTGA. V was shortened by 6 bases and J by 2 bases, with 11 bases between the two germline ends.

The chain has TRBV5-1 and TRBJ2-2; D unresolved. This CDR3 is built from 15 residues. Trimming stripped 0 bases from V and 2 bases from J, with 8 bases between. CDR1 is SGHRS, CDR2 YFSETQ, per germline. The CDR3 reads CASSLVAVNTGELFF. The CDR3 region has the DNA TGCGCCAGCAGCTTGGTGGCTGTAAACACCGGGGAGCTGTTTTTT.

The rearrangement uses TRBV7-2 and TRBJ1-1, with D unclear. Germline assignment: CDR1 SGHTA and CDR2 FQGNSA. The CDR3 loop spans 13 amino acids. Trimming took 5 bases from V and 1 from J, leaving 8 bases between them. The CDR3 nucleotides read TGTGCCAGCAGCACCGGCAGGAACACTGAAGCTTTCTTT. Translation gives CASSTGRNTEAFF.

A single count supports this clone. The chain uses TRBV7-9 and TRBJ1-4; 7 nucleotides align to TRBD1. The ends lost 5 bases at V and 0 bases at J; junction bases unmatched: 3. CDR1 is SEHNR, CDR2 FQNEAQ, per germline (reference sequence). The CDR3 consists of 15 residues. The CDR3 reads CASSRQGATNEKLFF. The CDR3 bases are TGTGCCAGCAGCCGACAGGGTGCAACTAATGAAAAACTGTTTTTT.

The J gene is TRBJ2-7, the V gene TRBV18; 9 bases are shared with TRBD2. CDR1 and CDR2 from the germline V gene are KGHSH and LQKENI. V gave up 3 bases and J gave up 6 bases; unmatched junction bases: 3. The CDR3 loop spans 13 amino acids. The CDR3 DNA follows: TGTGCCAGCTCACCCGGACTAGCGAGCGAGCAGTACTTC. Amino acids: CASSPGLASEQYF. Combining the CDR3 with reference TRBV18 and TRBJ2-7 gives the whole variable domain NAGVMQNPRHLVRRRGQEARLRCSPMKGHSHVYWYRQLPEEGLKFMVYLQKENIIDESGMPKERFSAEFPKEGPSILRIQQVVRGDSAAYFCASSPGLASEQYFGPGTRLTVT.

The chain joins TRBV5-1 to TRBJ2-3; D might be TRBD2 (5 bases). CDR3 length: 14 amino acids. V was trimmed by 5 bases and J by 4 bases, leaving 14 bases between them. Germline V lookup: CDR1 SGHRS, CDR2 YFSETQ. Here the CDR3 reads CASRVLQEADTQYF. The CDR3 DNA is TGCGCCAGCAGGGTGCTCCAGGAGGCAGATACGCAGTATTTT.

This clone was picked up one time. The V and J genes are TRBV9 and TRBJ2-1; maybe TRBD2 (6 bases). V was trimmed by 3 bases and J by 9 bases, leaving 25 bases between them. Germline V CDR1 and CDR2: SGDLS, YYNGEE. This CDR3 spans 17 amino acids. The CDR3 loop is CASSGTGTGTLVREQFF. CDR3 coding DNA: TGTGCCAGCAGCGGAACAGGCACCGGGACTCTAGTACGTGAGCAGTTCTTC.

The chain combines TRBV27 with TRBJ2-4; D gene uncertain. Trimming shortened V by 4 bases and J by 5 bases, and 9 bases separated the two germline ends. Per germline, CDR1 MNHEY and CDR2 SMNVEV (reference sequence). The CDR3 totals 13 residues. This CDR3 is CASSSATQNIQYF. The CDR3 DNA reads TGTGCCAGCAGTTCAGCGACCCAAAACATTCAGTACTTC.

The genes are TRBV5-1 and TRBJ2-3; D not certain. Trimming shortened V by 0 bases and J by 4 bases, and 6 bases separated the two germline ends. Germline V gene data show CDR1 as SGHRS and CDR2 as YFSETQ. The CDR3 has 13 residues. This CDR3 is CASSLVTPDTQYF. Here the CDR3 DNA reads TGCGCCAGCAGCTTGGTTACCCCAGATACGCAGTATTTT.

The gene calls are TRBV6-5 and TRBJ2-1, with 13 bases aligning to TRBD2. Germline V gene data show CDR1 as MNHEY and CDR2 as SVGAGI. The junction had 10 bases not matched to a gene; V was cut back by 5 bases and J by 12 bases. The CDR3 contains 15 residues. The chain's CDR3 is CASSAKGLAGVRQFF. CDR3 nucleotide sequence: TGTGCCAGCAGTGCAAAAGGACTAGCGGGAGTTCGGCAGTTCTTC.

The CDR3 region has the DNA TGTGCCAGAAGACAGTTCGCGAACACCGGGGAGCTGTTTTTT. Its protein product is CARRQFANTGELFF. V usage is TRBV7-2 and J usage is TRBJ2-2; tentatively, D is TRBD1 (5 bases). There are 14 residues in the CDR3. Germline V gene sequence: CDR1 SGHTA, CDR2 FQGNSA. Trimming pared 9 bases from V and 0 bases from J, leaving 11 bases between.

The chain links TRBV2 to TRBJ2-7; 7 nucleotides agree with TRBD1. In germline, CDR1 is SNHLY, CDR2 FYNNEI. Trimming at V came to 5 bases and at J to 5 bases, leaving 9 bases not matched to a gene. The CDR3 runs to 14 residues. CDR3 in amino acids: CASSKTGVGDEQYF. The CDR3 bases are TGTGCCAGCAGTAAAACAGGGGTCGGCGACGAGCAGTACTTC.

The chain uses TRBV4-2 and TRBJ2-2; D remains ambiguous. V was cut by 5 bases and J by 4 bases, with 8 bases left in between. There are 13 residues in the CDR3. The germline V gene encodes CDR1 LGHNA and CDR2 YNFKEQ. The CDR3 DNA reads TGTGCCAGCAGCGGATATGTCACCGGGGAGCTGTTTTTT. It translates to CASSGYVTGELFF.

The chain is built from TRBV18 and TRBJ1-3; TRBD1 aligns across 8 bases. This CDR3 spans 14 amino acids. V lost 6 bases to trimming and J lost 7 bases; unmatched junction nucleotides: 8. Germline V gene sequence: CDR1 KGHSH, CDR2 LQKENI. Written as DNA, the CDR3 is TGTGCCAGCTCCCAACGGACAGGGAGGAACACCATATATTTT. It codes for CASSQRTGRNTIYF.

The rearrangement uses TRBV5-1 and TRBJ2-7; 9 nucleotides line up with TRBD2. CDR1 is SGHRS and CDR2 is YFSETQ in the germline V gene. The CDR3 is made up of 14 amino acids. V lost 6 bases to trimming and J lost 6 bases; unmatched junction nucleotides: 10. As DNA, the CDR3 is TGCGCCAGCACGCCGGGACTAGCATTCGGCGAGCAGTACTTC. As protein: CASTPGLAFGEQYF.